This entry features one T cell receptor beta chain sequence. A sample-barcoded 5' primer and a J-beta primer mix were used in a second PCR of roughly 6 to 11 cycles. TCRdb used MiXCR to reprocess the 5' RACE reads, holding one entry per CDR3 protein. Of about 1.6 million distinct CDR3 sequences listed, about 31% were seen once; the top ten hold roughly 10%. These data come from a study of blood T cells in healthy people across ages. The sequenced sample was blood. The TCR comes from a woman aged 25 to 45 in good health.

In DNA form, the CDR3 reads TGCGCCAGCAGCTTGGCCGGGACCCAGGGTGAAAAACTGTTTTTT. Protein product: CASSLAGTQGEKLFF. The chain employs TRBV5-1 and TRBJ1-4, with D perhaps matching TRBD1 (5 bases). The CDR3 contains 15 residues. V was pared by 0 bases and J by 7 bases, with 13 bases between. In germline, CDR1 is SGHRS, CDR2 YFSETQ.